This record looks at one T cell receptor (beta chain) sequence and its context. Its antigen remains unidentified. The sample comes from a study of blood T cells in healthy people across ages. Whole-study results and caveats: Among T cells, TCR beta diversity per million cells dropped roughly linearly as age rose. Compared with aged donors, long-lived donors showed fewer expanded clones, suggesting selection. In these data, TCR beta diversity tracked strongly with naive T cell percentage.

The CDR3 length is 17 residues. Per germline, CDR1 MNHEY and CDR2 SMNVEV (reference sequence). Unmatched junction bases numbered 6, after V lost 5 bases and J lost 2 bases. The second PCR ran roughly 6 to 11 cycles with a sample-barcoded 5' primer and J-beta primers. TCRdb reprocessed the 5' RACE reads via MiXCR and lists one record per CDR3 protein. The sample holds 730,000 or so distinct CDR3 sequences, about 40% seen once. Specimen: blood. The rearrangement uses TRBV27 and TRBJ2-1; the match to TRBD2 covers 13 bases. This TCR was sampled from a woman in her sixties or seventies in good health. CDR3: CASSPYGTSGAYNEQFF. DNA of the CDR3: TGTGCCAGCAGTCCTTATGGGACTAGCGGGGCCTACAATGAGCAGTTCTTC.